This T cell receptor beta chain is from a study of T cell repertoires in cytomegalovirus infection. About the study: Well-studied HLA-B-restricted CMV epitopes were used in the study alongside recently identified HLA-C-restricted ones.

In germline, CDR1 is MNHNY, CDR2 SVGAGI (reference sequence). V was pared by 5 bases and J by 11 bases, with 12 bases between. The CDR3 covers 11 residues. Details on this clonotype: Its antigen is as yet unknown.

Study-level results: CMV-specific HLA-C-restricted TCR beta clonotypes dominated the ex vivo response.

TCRdb re-derived calls from the reads in MiXCR, one entry per CDR3 protein. The table lists about 360,000 distinct CDR3 sequences, about 32% of them singletons. This chain connects TRBV6-6 to TRBJ1-1; no clear D gene. The TCR comes from a human donor in good health (CMV status not recorded). Some clones in this sample may be carry-over from other donors' samples. The material sequenced was cultured PBMCs, taken from culture after CMV antigen stimulation. The CDR3 sequence is CASSEASGAFF. Here the CDR3 DNA reads TGTGCCAGCAGTGAGGCCAGTGGGGCTTTCTTT.